This T cell receptor beta chain appears in the sequencing data of a study of blood T cell repertoires in COVID-19. This clone appeared a few times. Data came from immunoSEQ multiplex PCR; TCRdb stores just in-frame clones and leaves some out. The sample shows 180,000 or so clones, over 80% of them seen only once. After removal of 3 bases from V and 8 bases from J, the junction contained 4 bases not matched to a gene. Germline-derived CDR1 and CDR2 are SEHNR and FQNEAQ (reference sequence). The CDR3 loop spans 13 amino acids. The rearrangement uses TRBV7-9 and TRBJ1-2; 9 bases agree with TRBD1. The specimen was PBMCs or T cells enriched from blood (not recorded which). The sequence derives from a woman aged 55-69 years who had recovered from COVID-19. CDR3 in DNA: TGTGCCAGCAGCTTCACAGGGGGCAGGGGCTACACCTTC. Its translation: CASSFTGGRGYTF.